The clone carrying this T cell receptor beta chain appeared once. The method was immunoSEQ multiplex PCR; TCRdb's version includes in-frame clones alone and lacks a portion of them. Of tens of thousands of clones in the sample, approximately 89% were seen once. This specimen belongs to a study of OX40 agonist ivuxolimab in advanced cancers. The overall study: Patients were roughly 81% male with ages roughly 23 to 79, mean around 58.

V lost 5 bases and J 5 bases, leaving 13 bases between the germline ends. CDR3 length: 13 amino acids. Per the germline V gene, CDR1 is SGHRS and CDR2 is YFSETQ. This TCR was recovered from an adult with an advanced solid tumor such as melanoma, head and neck, liver or kidney cancer. The input for sequencing was CD4+ or CD8+ T cells sorted from blood, taken in a trial of the OX40 agonist ivuxolimab. The chain uses TRBV5-1 and TRBJ1-1; D unresolved. The CDR3 DNA is TGCGCCAGCAGGGAGGGCCTGCAGACTGAAGCTTTCTTT. Its translation is CASREGLQTEAFF.